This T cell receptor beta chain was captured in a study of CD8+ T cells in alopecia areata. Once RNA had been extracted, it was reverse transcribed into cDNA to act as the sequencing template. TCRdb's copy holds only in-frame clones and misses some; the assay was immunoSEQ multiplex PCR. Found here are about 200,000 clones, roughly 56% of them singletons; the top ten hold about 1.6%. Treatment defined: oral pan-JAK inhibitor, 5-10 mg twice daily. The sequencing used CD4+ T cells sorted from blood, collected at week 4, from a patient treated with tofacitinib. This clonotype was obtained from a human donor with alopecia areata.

The CDR3, as DNA: TGCAGCGTCGCCCACGGGGAGCCGAACATTCAGTACTTC. Its translation: CSVAHGEPNIQYF. The chain uses TRBV29-1 and TRBJ2-4; D perhaps matches TRBD2 (5 bases). The germline V gene encodes CDR1 SQVTM and CDR2 ANQGSEA. The CDR3 runs 13 residues. With 6 bases removed from V and 7 bases from J, the gap between germline ends came to 16 bases.